This entry lists 24 T cell receptor beta chains sequenced from one sample in a study of blood T cell repertoires in COVID-19. The method was immunoSEQ multiplex PCR; TCRdb's version includes in-frame clones alone and lacks a portion of them. The data show more than 80,000 clones, around 88% seen once. Sample: peripheral blood. The receptors shown here come from a man in his fifties with active COVID-19.

The chain employs TRBV29-1 and TRBJ1-5; D perhaps matches TRBD1 (5 bases). With 6 bases removed from V and 4 bases from J, the gap between germline ends came to 13 bases. CDR3 length: 13 amino acids. Germline assignment: CDR1 SQVTM and CDR2 ANQGSEA. CDR3 nucleotides: TGCAGCGTGCGCGGGGGGTTGAATCAGCCCCAGCATTTT. This codes for CSVRGGLNQPQHF.

The chain has TRBV2 and TRBJ1-6; possible D gene TRBD1, 6 bases. The germline V gene has CDR1 SNHLY and CDR2 FYNNEI. Trimming removed 8 bases at V and 10 bases at J, with 21 bases between. CDR3 size: 15 residues. The CDR3 DNA reads TGTGCCAGCGGGTCCCAGGCAGGGGCAAGCTCACCCCTCCACTTT. Amino acid sequence: CASGSQAGASSPLHF.

This clone was seen only once. The rearrangement uses TRBV6-5 and TRBJ2-1; the match to TRBD2 covers 7 bases. The germline gives CDR1 MNHEY, CDR2 SVGAGI. With 8 bases clipped from V and 5 bases from J, the junction kept 9 bases outside the gene matches. The CDR3 contains 14 residues. CDR3 nucleotide sequence: TGTGCCAGCCATGGGAGGGTGCAAGACAATGAGCAGTTCTTC. Protein: CASHGRVQDNEQFF.

This rearrangement joins TRBV28 to TRBJ2-7; D gene unclear. CDR3 length equals 14 residues. Trimming left V 6 bases short and J 2 bases short, with 14 bases between. Per germline, CDR1 MDHEN and CDR2 SYDVKM. The CDR3 is CASSPRRIPYEQYF. Here the CDR3 DNA reads TGTGCCAGCAGCCCCAGGCGAATACCCTACGAGCAGTACTTC.

The gene calls are TRBV6-2 or TRBV6-3 and TRBJ1-2; 8 bases fit TRBD1. V gave up 6 bases and J gave up 9 bases; unmatched junction bases: 9. Germline V gives CDR1 MNHEY, CDR2 SVGEGT. This CDR3 region has 13 residues. CDR3 DNA: TGTGCCAGCAGCAGGGACAGGACCTTGAGCTACACCTTC. This codes for CASSRDRTLSYTF.

The chain combines TRBV20-1 with TRBJ2-7; D ambiguous. The length of the CDR3 is 11 residues. Trimming left V 3 bases short and J 7 bases short, with 10 bases between. Germline values: CDR1 DFQATT, CDR2 SNEGSKA (reference sequence). In nucleotides, the CDR3 is TGCAGTGCTAGCAGTACCGAAGAGCAGTACTTC. This codes for CSASSTEEQYF.

This clone was seen more than once but under ten times. This rearrangement joins TRBV7-6 to TRBJ1-6; D gene uncertain. Germline loops: CDR1 SGHVS, CDR2 FNYEAQ. CDR3 length equals 15 residues. V was cut by 1 base and J by 4 bases, with 8 bases left in between. The DNA of the CDR3 is TGTGCCAGCAGCTTAGGACGGGGATATAATTCACCCCTCCACTTT. This gives the protein CASSLGRGYNSPLHF.

This chain links TRBV4-3 with TRBJ1-2, with 8 bases fitting TRBD1. V shed 0 bases, J shed 8 bases, and the junction held 5 bases outside the gene matches. Germline loops: CDR1 LGHNA, CDR2 YSLEER. This CDR3 spans 14 amino acids. Here the CDR3 reads CASSQEGQGRGYTF. In DNA, the CDR3 is TGCGCCAGCAGCCAAGAAGGACAGGGTCGGGGCTACACCTTC.

The chain has TRBV7-2 and TRBJ2-2; tentatively, D is TRBD2 (6 bases). The V gene's germline CDR1 is SGHTA and CDR2 FQGNSA. V was cut by 1 base and J by 3 bases, with 15 bases left in between. This CDR3 is 17 amino acids long. The CDR3 region has the DNA TGTGCCAGCAGCTTAGTGTTCGGGAGAAAGTACACCGGGGAGCTGTTTTTT. Protein product: CASSLVFGRKYTGELFF.

In this sample, this clone turned up once. Here the CDR3 reads CASSSFYRAPNEKLFF. The CDR3 DNA reads TGTGCCAGCAGTTCCTTTTACAGGGCGCCTAATGAAAAACTGTTTTTT. The rearrangement links TRBV5-6 to TRBJ1-4; weak D call: TRBD1 (6 bases). Germline lookup yields CDR1 SGHDT and CDR2 YYEEEE. V shed 5 bases and J shed 3 bases, with 17 bases lying between them. CDR3 length: 16 amino acids.

This chain connects TRBV9 to TRBJ1-2, with D tentatively TRBD1 (5 bases). CDR3 size: 14 residues. Germline values: CDR1 SGDLS, CDR2 YYNGEE. Trimming cost V 0 bases and J 9 bases, with 15 bases left between them. The CDR3 here is CASSVGDRGKRYTF. The DNA for the CDR3 is TGTGCCAGCAGCGTAGGTGATCGGGGGAAGCGCTACACCTTC.

The gene calls are TRBV28 and TRBJ2-7; TRBD1 might be the D (6 bases). This CDR3 contains 17 residues. In germline, CDR1 is MDHEN, CDR2 SYDVKM. V lost 4 bases and J lost 3, with 22 bases in between. The CDR3 reads CASSSPGHTLGVYEQYF. The CDR3 nucleotides read TGTGCCAGCAGTTCCCCGGGACACACCTTGGGGGTCTACGAGCAGTACTTC.

The V and J genes are TRBV28 and TRBJ1-1, with 7 bases aligning to TRBD1. Germline values: CDR1 MDHEN, CDR2 SYDVKM. The V gene end was trimmed by 5 bases and the J gene end by 1 base; junction bases not matched to a gene: 10. The CDR3 is made up of 16 amino acids. CDR3 loop: CASSAHTGTENTEAFF. DNA for the CDR3: TGTGCCAGCAGTGCTCACACCGGGACAGAGAACACTGAAGCTTTCTTT. The whole variable domain, remainder taken from reference TRBV28 and TRBJ1-1, is DVKVTQSSRYLVKRTGEKVFLECVQDMDHENMFWYRQDPGLGLRLIYFSYDVKMKEKGDIPEGYSVSREKKERFSLILESASTNQTSMYLCASSAHTGTENTEAFFGQGTRLTVV.

This sequence joins TRBV14 and TRBJ2-1; D not certain. This CDR3 spans 14 amino acids. Trimming stripped 0 bases from V and 6 bases from J, with 9 bases between. Germline values: CDR1 SGHDN, CDR2 FVKESK. This chain's CDR3 is CASSQDLIVNEQFF. The CDR3 coding sequence is TGTGCCAGCAGCCAAGATCTTATCGTCAATGAGCAGTTCTTC.

V and J are TRBV30 and TRBJ2-1; D is possibly TRBD2 (7 bases). V lost 7 bases to trimming and J lost 5 bases, with 18 bases between them. The CDR3 extends over 14 amino acids. Germline V lookup: CDR1 GTSNPN, CDR2 SVGIG (reference sequence). The CDR3 coding sequence is TGTGCCTATAAGTGGGGGGGCCATGACAATGAGCAGTTCTTC. Its protein is CAYKWGGHDNEQFF. Full variable domain (missing parts from reference TRBV30 and TRBJ2-1): SQTIHQWPATLVQPVGSPLSLECTVEGTSNPNLYWYRQAAGRGLQLLFYSVGIGQISSEVPQNLSASRPQDRQFILSSKKLLLSDSGFYLCAYKWGGHDNEQFFGPGTRLTVL.

This sequence joins TRBV28 and TRBJ1-2; 7 bases fit TRBD1. The CDR3 runs to 14 residues. CDR1 is MDHEN, CDR2 SYDVKM, per germline. J lost 4 bases, V lost 7 bases, and 9 bases had no gene match. The CDR3 DNA sequence: TGTGCCAGCATCACAGGGGTGATGAGCTATGGCTACACCTTC. It specifies CASITGVMSYGYTF.

The chain joins TRBV30 to TRBJ2-3; 13 nucleotides agree with TRBD2. CDR1 is GTSNPN and CDR2 is SVGIG in the germline V gene (reference sequence). The CDR3 spans 16 residues. Unmatched junction bases numbered 6, after V lost 2 bases and J lost 4 bases. CDR3 coding DNA: TGTGCCTGGAGTCGGGGACTAGCGGGGTCCGCAGATACGCAGTATTTT. Its translation: CAWSRGLAGSADTQYF.

As for this clone: One end of the junction does not line up with germline, which may come from a read error. The rearrangement links TRBV6-2 or TRBV6-3 to TRBJ2-7, with D unclear. Germline V lookup: CDR1 MNHEY, CDR2 SVGEGT. This CDR3 has 13 residues. The DNA for the CDR3 is TGTGCCAGCAGCTACTTTAGCTCCTACGAGCAGTACTTC. It translates to CASSYFSSYEQYF.

This clone showed up just a few times. The chain joins TRBV19 to TRBJ2-5; 7 nucleotides align to TRBD2. Per germline, CDR1 LNHDA and CDR2 SQIVND (reference sequence). With V trimmed by 7 bases and J by 4 bases, 9 bases remained unmatched. The CDR3 is 14 amino acids. CDR3 bases: TGTGCCAGTAATCCCGGTGGCGGGGGAGAGACCCAGTACTTC. It specifies CASNPGGGGETQYF.

V is TRBV27 and J is TRBJ2-1; weak D call: TRBD1 (6 bases). The CDR3 extends over 12 amino acids. CDR1 and CDR2 (germline): MNHEY, SMNVEV (reference sequence). V shed 4 bases and J shed 7 bases, with 8 bases lying between them. The chain's CDR3 is CASSSQGNEQFF. CDR3 bases: TGTGCCAGCAGTTCACAGGGTAATGAGCAGTTCTTC.

This clone was seen a single time. V gene TRBV19 combines with J gene TRBJ2-6; D perhaps matches TRBD1 (5 bases). V lost 2 bases to trimming and J lost 0 bases, with 11 bases between them. CDR1 is LNHDA, CDR2 SQIVND, per germline (reference sequence). The CDR3 contains 17 residues. The CDR3 sequence: CASSITGAYSGANVLTF. DNA of the CDR3: TGTGCCAGTAGTATAACAGGAGCCTACTCTGGGGCCAACGTCCTGACTTTC. Supplemented by reference TRBV19 and TRBJ2-6, the full variable domain reads DGGITQSPKYLFRKEGQNVTLSCEQNLNHDAMYWYRQDPGQGLRLIYYSQIVNDFQKGDIAEGYSVSREKKESFPLTVTSAQKNPTAFYLCASSITGAYSGANVLTFGAGSRLTVL.

This chain joins TRBV19 and TRBJ2-3; D might be TRBD2 (6 bases). Trimming took off 8 bases at V and 1 base at J, with 13 bases between the two ends. Germline CDR1 LNHDA, CDR2 SQIVND (reference sequence). This CDR3 comprises 14 residues. The CDR3 loop is CASRLASGTDTQYF. The CDR3 bases are TGTGCCAGTCGGTTGGCTAGCGGCACAGATACGCAGTATTTT.

This chain joins TRBV21-1 and TRBJ1-1; the table gives TRBD1 as D, unverified against the DNA. TRBV21-1 has pseudogene status. The CDR3 is 13 amino acids. The CDR3 spells CASFPKQALKAFF. Written as DNA, the CDR3 is TGTGCCAGCTTCCCAAAACAGGCACTGAAAGCTTTCTTT.

This rearrangement joins TRBV19 to TRBJ1-1; D not resolved. CDR3 length equals 14 residues. Between the trimmed V and J ends, which lost 2 bases and 0 bases, there was a span of 7 bases. CDR1 LNHDA and CDR2 SQIVND come from the germline V gene (reference sequence). CDR3: CASSISILNTEAFF. In DNA form, the CDR3 reads TGTGCCAGTAGTATATCTATACTGAACACTGAAGCTTTCTTT.